This is a list of T cell receptor beta chains from one sample in a study of T cell repertoires in cytomegalovirus infection. No antigens are known for them. From the reads, TCRdb called clonotypes with MiXCR, one entry per CDR3 protein. This table has 680,000 or so distinct CDR3 sequences, roughly 36% appearing once. This sample comprised cultured PBMCs, obtained from culture after CMV antigen stimulation. The receptors derive from a human donor in good health (CMV status not recorded). Some clones in this sample may be carry-over from other donors' samples. CDR3s include the opening cysteine and the closing phenylalanine or tryptophan. D genes are given only for firm matches. Size is omitted from some rows. Given values are once, few, many or a class for expanded clones.

TRBV28	.	.	TRBJ2-7	CASSGPGSSYEQYF	TGTGCCAGCAGTGGACCCGGGAGTTCCTACGAGCAGTACTTC
TRBV18	.	.	TRBJ2-6	CASASLGSGANVLTF	TGTGCCAGCGCATCTTTAGGGTCTGGGGCCAACGTCCTGACTTTC
TRBV7-2	many	.	TRBJ1-3	CASSPRELDSGNTIYF	TGTGCCAGCAGCCCCCGGGAGTTAGACTCTGGAAACACCATATATTTT
TRBV7-9	few	.	TRBJ2-1	CASSLGDPHQFF	TGTGCCAGCAGCCTCGGGGACCCCCATCAGTTCTTC
TRBV2	.	.	TRBJ2-5	CASEEVSLQETQYF	TGTGCCAGCGAGGAAGTATCACTCCAAGAGACCCAGTACTTC
TRBV7-2	many	.	TRBJ1-5	CASSQDSQPQHF	TGTGCCAGCAGCCAGGACAGTCAGCCCCAGCATTTT
TRBV5-6	.	TRBD1	TRBJ2-4	CASSLIQGPRDIQYF	TGTGCCAGCAGCTTAATACAGGGGCCCAGGGACATTCAGTACTTC
TRBV7-2	few	.	TRBJ1-2	CASSLEGGNNYGYTF	TGTGCCAGCAGCTTAGAGGGGGGCAATAACTATGGCTACACCTTC
TRBV18	.	.	TRBJ1-2	CASSHGQTTNYGYTF	TGTGCCAGCTCACATGGGCAGACAACTAACTATGGCTACACCTTC
TRBV24-1	.	.	TRBJ2-1	CATSDSLSESYNEQFF	TGTGCCACCAGTGATTCCTTGTCAGAATCCTACAATGAGCAGTTCTTC
TRBV11-2	many	TRBD2	TRBJ2-7	CASSLGYGRAENEQYF	TGTGCCAGCAGCTTAGGGTACGGGAGGGCCGAAAACGAGCAGTACTTC
TRBV12-5	.	.	TRBJ2-7	CASGLGLKTYEQYF	TGTGCTAGTGGTTTGGGACTGAAAACCTACGAGCAGTACTTC
TRBV4-1	.	TRBD2	TRBJ2-1	CASSQVVKTSGIFF	TGCGCCAGCAGCCAAGTCGTGAAAACTAGCGGTATTTTCTTC
TRBV27	few	.	TRBJ1-2	CASSLTADYGYTF	TGTGCCAGCAGTTTGACGGCAGACTATGGCTACACCTTC
TRBV7-2	many	.	TRBJ1-1	CASSSTVNTEAFF	TGTGCCAGCAGCTCCACAGTGAACACTGAAGCTTTCTTT
TRBV28	.	TRBD1	TRBJ1-1	CASSFPRQGNTEAFF	TGTGCCAGCAGTTTCCCGAGACAGGGGAACACTGAAGCTTTCTTT
TRBV7-9	.	.	TRBJ2-1	CASSLAVGSNEQFF	TGTGCCAGCAGCTTAGCGGTGGGCTCCAATGAGCAGTTCTTC
TRBV9	few	.	TRBJ2-3	CASSVLAQDTQYF	TGTGCCAGCAGCGTGTTAGCTCAGGATACGCAGTATTTT
TRBV6-2/TRBV6-3	few	.	TRBJ1-1	CASSYSSAGPEAFF	TGTGCCAGCAGTTACTCTTCCGCAGGGCCTGAAGCTTTCTTT
TRBV3-1	.	.	TRBJ2-7	CASSQTFGDPPDYEQYF	TGTGCCAGCAGCCAAACCTTTGGGGACCCCCCGGACTACGAGCAGTACTTC
TRBV5-3	.	.	TRBJ1-1	CASSLGAWTEAFF	TGTGCCAGCAGCTTAGGGGCATGGACTGAAGCTTTCTTT
TRBV4-1	few	.	TRBJ1-5	CASSQTVGINSNQPQHF	TGCGCCAGCAGCCAAACGGTAGGGATAAATAGCAATCAGCCCCAGCATTTT